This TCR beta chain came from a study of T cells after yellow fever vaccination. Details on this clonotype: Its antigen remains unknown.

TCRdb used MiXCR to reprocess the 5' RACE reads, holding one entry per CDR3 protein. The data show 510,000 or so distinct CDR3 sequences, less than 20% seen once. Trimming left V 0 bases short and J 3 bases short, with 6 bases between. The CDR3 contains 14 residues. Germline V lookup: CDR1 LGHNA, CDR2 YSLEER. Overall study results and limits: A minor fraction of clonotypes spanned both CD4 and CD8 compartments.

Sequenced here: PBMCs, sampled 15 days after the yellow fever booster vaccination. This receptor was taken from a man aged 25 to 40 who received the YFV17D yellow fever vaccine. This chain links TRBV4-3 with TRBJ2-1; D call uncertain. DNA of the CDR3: TGCGCCAGCAGCCAAGACAGAAACTACAATGAGCAGTTCTTC. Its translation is CASSQDRNYNEQFF.